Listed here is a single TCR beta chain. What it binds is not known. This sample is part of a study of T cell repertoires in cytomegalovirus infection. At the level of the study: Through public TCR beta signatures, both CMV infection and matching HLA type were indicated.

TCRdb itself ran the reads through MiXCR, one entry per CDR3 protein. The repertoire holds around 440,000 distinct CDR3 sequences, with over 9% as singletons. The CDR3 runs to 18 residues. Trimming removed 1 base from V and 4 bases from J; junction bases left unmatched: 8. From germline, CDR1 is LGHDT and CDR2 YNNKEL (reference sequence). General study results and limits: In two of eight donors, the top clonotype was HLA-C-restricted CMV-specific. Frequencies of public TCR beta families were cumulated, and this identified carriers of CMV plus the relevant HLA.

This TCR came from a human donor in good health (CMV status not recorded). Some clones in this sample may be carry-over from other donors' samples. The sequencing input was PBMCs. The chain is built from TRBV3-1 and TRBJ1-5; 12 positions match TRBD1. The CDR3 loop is CASSQAPGTGGGNQPQHF. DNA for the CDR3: TGTGCCAGCAGCCAAGCTCCCGGGACAGGGGGCGGTAATCAGCCCCAGCATTTT.